Below, 20 T cell receptor beta chains from the same sample are listed, as sequenced in a study of T-cell memory formation after mild COVID-19. Using its own MiXCR run on the 5' RACE reads, TCRdb lists one record per CDR3 protein. The profile shows approximately 300,000 distinct CDR3 sequences, 15% of them singletons. Sequenced sample: PBMCs or a T cell subset sorted from them (not recorded which). These receptors came from a young man who had mild COVID-19 (a few samples of this study predate the infection). Cell type and time point are not known.

The chain uses TRBV6-5 and TRBJ2-3; D is undetermined. Germline V gene lookup returns CDR1 MNHEY and CDR2 SVGAGI. The CDR3 is made up of 13 amino acids. V lost 0 bases and J 6 bases, leaving 7 bases between the germline ends. For the CDR3, the DNA is TGTGCCAGCAGTTACTCGAAGATTGATACGCAGTATTTT. It encodes CASSYSKIDTQYF.

This clonotype was counted ten times or more. Here the CDR3 reads CASSAGGTEAFF. In nucleotides, the CDR3 is TGTGCCAGCAGTGCAGGGGGCACTGAAGCTTTCTTT. The chain employs TRBV2 and TRBJ1-1; 7 nucleotides match TRBD1. J was trimmed by 4 bases and V by 4 bases; bases with no gene match: 0. CDR1 is SNHLY, CDR2 FYNNEI, per germline. The CDR3 is made up of 12 amino acids.

Only a few counts were recorded for this clonotype. This chain joins TRBV5-1 and TRBJ1-3; the match to TRBD1 covers 7 bases. V lost 4 bases and J lost 0; bases outside the gene matches: 10. The germline gives CDR1 SGHRS, CDR2 YFSETQ. The CDR3 is made up of 17 amino acids. The DNA of the CDR3 is TGCGCCAGCAGCGAGGTCCCGGGACAGAGCTCTGGAAACACCATATATTTT. It yields the protein CASSEVPGQSSGNTIYF.

This clonotype was seen a handful of times. CDR3 nucleotides: TGCAGTGCTAGGGGTTCGGGGGTTGAGCAGTTCTTC. This encodes CSARGSGVEQFF. This chain links TRBV20-1 with TRBJ2-1, with D perhaps matching TRBD2 (6 bases). The V end lost 3 bases, the J end lost 9 bases, and 12 bases lay between the germline ends. The CDR3 has 12 residues. The germline gives CDR1 DFQATT, CDR2 SNEGSKA (reference sequence).

V is TRBV5-1 and J is TRBJ1-1, with 11 bases lining up with TRBD1. There are 17 residues in the CDR3. Germline values: CDR1 SGHRS, CDR2 YFSETQ. With 3 bases clipped from V and 1 base from J, the junction kept 8 bases outside the gene matches. CDR3 in DNA: TGCGCCAGCAGCTCCTGGACAGGGGGCTCGGAGAACACTGAAGCTTTCTTT. It encodes CASSSWTGGSENTEAFF.

The genes are TRBV29-1 and TRBJ2-1; TRBD1 matches at 10 bases. V shed 0 bases, J shed 8 bases, and the junction held 10 bases outside the gene matches. The germline gives CDR1 SQVTM, CDR2 ANQGSEA. The CDR3 is 16 residues long. CDR3 sequence reads: CSVEDRAGTGDDEQFF. The DNA for the CDR3 is TGCAGCGTTGAAGACCGGGCCGGGACAGGGGACGATGAGCAGTTCTTC.

The chain joins TRBV4-1 to TRBJ1-2; D perhaps matches TRBD1 (5 bases). Germline assignment: CDR1 MGHRA and CDR2 YSYEKL. V dropped 1 base and J dropped 4 bases, with 13 bases sitting between them. There are 15 residues in the CDR3. For the CDR3, the DNA is TGCGCCAGCAGCCAAGGTCCATCAGGGTCCTATGGCTACACCTTC. This gives the protein CASSQGPSGSYGYTF.

This clonotype was observed a handful of times. The rearrangement uses TRBV28 and TRBJ1-4, with D unresolved. The length of the CDR3 is 14 residues. Trimming stripped 3 bases from V and 8 bases from J, with 13 bases between. Germline assignment: CDR1 MDHEN and CDR2 SYDVKM. The CDR3 nucleotides read TGTGCCAGCAGTTTTTTCAGGAGTGGAGAAAAACTGTTTTTT. Amino acids: CASSFFRSGEKLFF.

This chain uses TRBV6-5 with TRBJ2-1; a possible D gene is TRBD2 (6 bases). The V end was cut by 0 bases, the J end by 0 bases, with 12 bases between. Germline CDR1 MNHEY, CDR2 SVGAGI. The CDR3 runs to 17 residues. CDR3 coding DNA: TGTGCCAGCAGTTACTCGGGACTGCCGAGCTCCTACAATGAGCAGTTCTTC. This gives the protein CASSYSGLPSSYNEQFF.

This clonotype has more than one count but fewer than ten. CDR3 nucleotides: TGCAGTGCTTTAGCTCTAGGGGACATCTCCTACAATGAGCAGTTCTTC. Protein sequence: CSALALGDISYNEQFF. The rearrangement links TRBV20-1 to TRBJ2-1; tentatively, D is TRBD1 (6 bases). CDR1 and CDR2 (germline): DFQATT, SNEGSKA (reference sequence). The CDR3 covers 16 residues. The V and J ends lost 5 bases and 0 bases respectively, with 17 bases between them.

This clonotype was counted ten times or more. The rearrangement links TRBV12-3 or TRBV12-4 to TRBJ2-1; 8 bases are a match to TRBD2. The CDR3 sequence is 18 residues long. J gave up 0 bases and V 3 bases, and 10 bases lay outside the gene matches. The DNA of the CDR3 is TGTGCCAGCAGTTTCGGGTCCACTAGCGGCAGCTCCTACAATGAGCAGTTCTTC. Encoded protein: CASSFGSTSGSSYNEQFF.

V usage is TRBV5-1 and J usage is TRBJ2-1; D is uncertain. V gave up 2 bases and J gave up 6 bases, with 9 bases separating them. Germline V gene lookup returns CDR1 SGHRS and CDR2 YFSETQ. CDR3 length: 13 amino acids. This CDR3 is CASSFTARNEQFF. The CDR3 DNA reads as TGCGCCAGCAGCTTTACAGCCCGCAATGAGCAGTTCTTC.

The chain combines TRBV6-6 with TRBJ1-2; no firm D call. Trimming removed 7 bases from V and 8 bases from J, with 17 bases in between. There are 13 residues in the CDR3. Per the germline V gene, CDR1 is MNHNY and CDR2 is SVGAGI (reference sequence). The DNA of the CDR3 is TGTGCCAGCAATTCAGACTGGGCTATCGGCTACACCTTC. Protein product: CASNSDWAIGYTF.

In this sample, this clonotype turned up many times. V gene TRBV5-1 combines with J gene TRBJ1-3, with D tentatively TRBD1 (5 bases). Germline CDR1 SGHRS, CDR2 YFSETQ. The CDR3 spans 15 residues. V lost 4 bases and J lost 4, with 15 bases in between. The CDR3, as DNA: TGCGCCAGCAGCCCTTTCGGCGGGGCAGGAAACACCATATATTTT. Amino acids: CASSPFGGAGNTIYF.

In this sample, this clonotype turned up a few times. V usage is TRBV10-3 and J usage is TRBJ1-6; TRBD1 might be the D (5 bases). In germline, CDR1 is ENHRY, CDR2 SYGVKD. The CDR3 runs to 14 residues. V dropped 2 bases and J dropped 8 bases, with 10 bases sitting between them. The CDR3 DNA follows: TGTGCCATCAGTGAGAGGGACCGATATTCACCCCTCCACTTT. This codes for CAISERDRYSPLHF.

This clonotype was counted a few times. This chain connects TRBV6-1 to TRBJ2-3; D is undetermined. CDR3 length equals 14 residues. V lost 5 bases to trimming and J lost 5 bases, with 14 bases between them. Germline V lookup: CDR1 MNHNS, CDR2 SASEGT. This CDR3 is CASSPFDGEDTQYF. DNA of the CDR3: TGTGCCAGCAGTCCGTTTGATGGGGAAGATACGCAGTATTTT.

This clonotype has a handful of counts. The chain recombines TRBV29-1 with TRBJ2-2; no definite D call. Trimming cost V 6 bases and J 4 bases, with 9 bases left between them. Germline V lookup: CDR1 SQVTM, CDR2 ANQGSEA. This CDR3 contains 12 residues. CDR3 loop: CSVGPLTGELFF. In DNA form, the CDR3 reads TGCAGCGTGGGTCCTCTCACCGGGGAGCTGTTTTTT.

In this sample, this clonotype turned up a few times. V is TRBV5-1 and J is TRBJ2-2; D is perhaps TRBD1 or TRBD2 (5 bases each). The CDR3 extends over 15 amino acids. Germline-derived CDR1 and CDR2 are SGHRS and YFSETQ. Trimming pared 0 bases from V and 2 bases from J, leaving 8 bases between. In nucleotides, the CDR3 is TGCGCCAGCAGCTTGGTGGGGGTTAACACCGGGGAGCTGTTTTTT. It encodes CASSLVGVNTGELFF.

The chain combines TRBV7-6 with TRBJ2-1; the match to TRBD2 covers 11 bases. This CDR3 comprises 16 residues. The germline gives CDR1 SGHVS, CDR2 FNYEAQ. Trimming at V came to 5 bases and at J to 9 bases, leaving 12 bases not matched to a gene. CDR3 coding DNA: TGTGCCAGCAGCCCCCAAGTGATAGCGGGGGGGAGTGAGCAGTTCTTC. This gives the protein CASSPQVIAGGSEQFF.

This clonotype has more than one count but fewer than ten. This chain connects TRBV12-3 or TRBV12-4 to TRBJ2-2, with D maybe TRBD1 (6 bases). The V gene lost 8 bases and the J gene lost 0 bases, with 13 bases spanning the gap. This CDR3 spans 15 amino acids. The CDR3: CASYNRDPNTGELFF. CDR3 bases: TGTGCCAGCTACAACAGGGACCCGAACACCGGGGAGCTGTTTTTT.